The 3 T cell receptor beta chains in this list originate from one sample, sequenced in a study of cytomegalovirus exposure and HLA in healthy donors (dated by TCRdb to the late 2010s). Library preparation employed the immunoSEQ multiplex PCR assay. The source is immuneACCESS, and TCRdb retained only in-frame sequences with V and J called. Part of the clones is not carried over; for the studies checked, unresolved V genes explain less than half of this, and the remainder is unexplained. The sample table lists a few hundred thousand clones, around nine tenths of them with a count of one. Of the sample, about 0.95% falls within the top ten clones. Material: PBMCs. The receptors here all came from a woman under 30 in good health and CMV-seronegative.

Written as DNA, the CDR3 is TGCGCCAGCAGCCAGGGAACTAGCACCTACGAGCAGTACTTC. Translation: CASSQGTSTYEQYF. V is TRBV5-1 and J is TRBJ2-7; TRBD2 might be the D (6 bases). Trimming stripped 4 bases from V and 2 bases from J, with 13 bases between. The length of the CDR3 is 14 residues. The V gene's germline CDR1 is SGHRS and CDR2 YFSETQ.

This clone was seen once. The genes are TRBV7-3 and TRBJ2-5; 9 bases align to TRBD2. Germline CDR1 and CDR2: SGHTA and FQGTGA. V shed 2 bases and J 4 bases; nucleotides not matched to a gene: 5. The CDR3 is 15 residues long. The chain's CDR3 is CASSLAGGPPETQYF. The CDR3, as DNA: TGTGCCAGCAGCTTAGCGGGAGGGCCCCCAGAGACCCAGTACTTC.

This rearrangement joins TRBV4-1 to TRBJ2-7; possible D gene TRBD1, 5 bases. The CDR3 spans 15 residues. Looked up from germline, CDR1 is MGHRA and CDR2 is YSYEKL. V lost 0 bases, J lost 5 bases, and 14 bases lay in between. The DNA for the CDR3 is TGCGCCAGCAGCCAAGAGGAGCGCAAAGGGGACGAGCAGTACTTC. Translated: CASSQEERKGDEQYF.